This section outlines one TCR beta chain sequence together with its context. This clone was counted a single time. Its specific antigen is unknown. Base qualities are not at hand, and no much larger clone is one base apart. The CDR3 spans 15 residues, from the cysteine through the phenylalanine. The retained sequence is limited to the CDR3, 45 bases, with the frame set at the first base. Deletion took 5 bases off V and 1 base off J, with a span of 15 bases between the germline ends. CDR1 and CDR2 were assigned from the germline V gene as SGHRS and YFSETQ. Patients with a history of autoimmune disease or receiving systemic immunosuppression were excluded from the trial. Peripheral blood for TCR sequencing was collected from all dose cohorts at baseline, on cycle 4 day 1, and on cycle 7 day 1. Samples came from an open-label, multicenter, first-in-human phase I dose-escalation trial of ivuxolimab. Adults with locally advanced or metastatic melanoma, renal cell, hepatocellular, or head and neck squamous cell carcinoma were enrolled in the trial. Before TCR sequencing, CD4+ T cells and CD8+ T cells were sorted from peripheral blood as separate populations.

These data belong to a study of OX40 agonist ivuxolimab in advanced cancers. Turning to the overall study: Ivuxolimab was an agonistic, fully human IgG2 monoclonal antibody directed against OX40 (CD134), a costimulatory receptor. Peripheral TCRbeta sequencing was intended to test whether TCR sequence diversity was altered and clonal T-cell expansion was caused by ivuxolimab. The paper reports the monotherapy dose-escalation portion (N = 52 patients) of the phase I ivuxolimab trial. Intravenous ivuxolimab was administered to patients every 2 weeks at six dose levels: 0.01, 0.1, 0.3, 1.5, 3 and 10 mg/kg. In the dose-escalation cohort, 82.7% of patients were male, and the mean age was around 60 years, with a range of about 23 to 85. Among the 50 to 55 dose-escalation patients, about 20 had hepatocellular carcinoma, approximately 15 melanoma, 9 renal cell carcinoma and 9 head and neck cancer. Patients were allowed to have had prior anti-PD-1, anti-PD-L1 or anti-CTLA-4 therapy, and approximately 37% of the dose-escalation patients had been treated with checkpoint inhibitors. Three dose-escalation patients achieved partial responses, one with hepatocellular carcinoma and two with cutaneous melanoma.

Results the study describes overall, beyond this receptor: Antigen specificity was not determined for the clonally expanded peripheral T cells. After ivuxolimab, CD8+ T cells had more expanded clones than CD4+ T cells on average. Clonal expansion of both CD4+ and CD8+ blood T cells was observed from baseline to week 6 at doses 0.1 to 3.0 mg/kg. Low levels of normalized T-cell clonal expansion were also seen in some patients who did not respond. Partial responders in the 0.1-3.0 mg/kg groups had among the lowest normalized peripheral clonal expansion, especially among CD8+ T cells.

For sequencing of the TCRbeta CDR3 region, genomic DNA was extracted from the sorted cells. TCRbeta CDR3 regions were sequenced using the immunoSEQ Assay. TCRdb re-hosts the immuneACCESS table, in-frame sequences only. Its copies lack some clones; in the studies checked, an unresolved V gene accounts for under half of them, and the cause for the rest is not known. The sample includes about 68,000 clones, with more than 75% observed a single time. Around 0.7% of the sample goes to the ten largest clones. The sequence was collected from an adult with an advanced solid tumor such as melanoma, head and neck, liver or kidney cancer. The rearrangement joined TRBV5-1 to TRBJ1-1; possibly the D gene is TRBD1, per 5 matching bases. This specimen was CD4+ or CD8+ T cells sorted from blood, taken in a trial of the OX40 agonist ivuxolimab. The CDR3 protein sequence reads: CASRPPTRANTEAFF. The DNA is as follows: TGCGCCAGCAGGCCCCCTACCAGGGCGAACACTGAAGCTTTCTTT.